The rows below give T cell receptor beta chains drawn from one sample of a study of T cell repertoires in cytomegalovirus infection. TCRdb re-called the reads with MiXCR, one entry per CDR3 protein. This table holds fewer than 200,000 distinct CDR3 sequences, about 20% found once. Sequencing input: PBMCs. Every receptor here comes from a human donor in good health (CMV status not recorded). Some clones in this sample may be carry-over from other donors' samples. Each CDR3 is given with its conserved first and last residue. The D gene is left open where the match is weak. Clone size is given for some rows only: seen once, a few or many times, or a class if the clone is expanded.

clone size	V gene	D gene	CDR3 length	J gene	CDR3 protein	CDR3 DNA
few	TRBV18	TRBD1	14	TRBJ2-1	CVSSPRYRGTEQFF	TGTGTCAGCTCACCGCGATACAGGGGTACTGAGCAGTTCTTC
.	TRBV5-1	.	16	TRBJ2-1	CASSPEVGTAHNEQFF	TGCGCCAGCAGCCCGGAAGTTGGGACCGCGCACAATGAGCAGTTCTTC
.	TRBV27	.	13	TRBJ2-1	CASSYRTPREQFF	TGTGCCAGCAGTTATCGGACTCCGCGGGAGCAGTTCTTC
few	TRBV12-3/TRBV12-4	TRBD1	15	TRBJ1-2	CASSLPGQIIYGYTF	TGTGCCAGCAGTCTACCGGGACAGATCATATATGGCTACACCTTC
many	TRBV6-5	TRBD2	18	TRBJ2-1	CASSSLTSGITKWNEQFF	TGTGCCAGCAGTTCCTTGACTAGCGGGATAACAAAGTGGAATGAGCAGTTCTTC
.	TRBV7-2	TRBD2	14	TRBJ2-1	CASSREGLSNEQFF	TGTGCCAGCAGCAGGGAGGGACTTTCCAATGAGCAGTTCTTC
few	TRBV20-1	.	13	TRBJ2-7	CSASFPGTYEQYF	TGCAGTGCTAGTTTCCCAGGGACCTACGAGCAGTACTTC
few	TRBV7-3	TRBD2	15	TRBJ2-1	CASGLAGLGSDEQFF	TGTGCCAGCGGATTAGCGGGTCTAGGCTCAGATGAGCAGTTCTTC
once	TRBV28	.	16	TRBJ2-2	CASSAGTKANTGELFF	TGTGCCAGCAGTGCCGGGACCAAGGCGAACACCGGGGAGCTGTTTTTT
.	TRBV7-4	.	14	TRBJ1-1	CASRSQAANTEAFF	TGTGCCAGCAGGTCCCAGGCCGCGAACACTGAAGCTTTCTTT
.	TRBV6-1	.	12	TRBJ2-1	CASSGPSDEQFF	TGTGCCAGCAGTGGGCCTAGCGACGAACAGTTCTTC
.	TRBV5-1	.	15	TRBJ2-5	CASSLGLSPDETQYF	TGCGCCAGCAGCTTGGGACTTTCCCCGGATGAGACCCAGTACTTC
few	TRBV12-3/TRBV12-4	TRBD1	14	TRBJ2-7	CASSFSRQGDEQYF	TGTGCCAGCAGTTTTTCGAGACAGGGCGACGAGCAGTACTTC
.	TRBV18	TRBD1	14	TRBJ1-1	CASSTDRVNTEAFF	TGTGCCAGCTCAACGGACAGGGTAAACACTGAAGCTTTCTTT
few	TRBV12-3/TRBV12-4	TRBD1	14	TRBJ1-4	CASSTGQGKFELFF	TGTGCCAGCAGCACGGGACAGGGGAAATTTGAACTGTTTTTT
many	TRBV7-9	.	12	TRBJ2-5	CASSPLQETQYF	TGTGCCAGCAGCCCCCTCCAAGAGACCCAGTACTTC
.	TRBV18	TRBD2	16	TRBJ2-7	CASSPGLAGRTYEQYF	TGTGCCAGCTCACCGGGACTAGCGGGAAGGACTTACGAGCAGTACTTC
.	TRBV14	.	13	TRBJ2-2	CASSQAIGGELFF	TGTGCCAGCAGCCAAGCGATCGGCGGGGAGCTGTTTTTT
few	TRBV12-3/TRBV12-4	.	13	TRBJ1-1	CAGGDQMNTEAFF	TGTGCCGGAGGGGACCAGATGAACACTGAAGCTTTCTTT
few	TRBV28	.	13	TRBJ2-1	CASSTDSYNEQFF	TGTGCCAGCAGCACGGACAGTTACAATGAGCAGTTCTTC
many	TRBV7-2	.	15	TRBJ2-7	CASSLEGTGTREQYF	TGTGCCAGCAGCTTAGAGGGAACAGGGACGAGGGAGCAGTACTTC
.	TRBV2	TRBD2	16	TRBJ2-5	CASSEVGLAEFETQYF	TGTGCCAGCAGTGAGGTGGGACTAGCGGAATTTGAGACCCAGTACTTC
.	TRBV20-1	TRBD2	15	TRBJ2-1	CSAPSGGPPYNEQFF	TGCAGTGCTCCAAGCGGGGGGCCTCCTTACAATGAGCAGTTCTTC
many	TRBV11-3	.	15	TRBJ2-3	CASSQGAASTDTQYF	TGTGCCAGCAGCCAGGGAGCGGCTAGCACAGATACGCAGTATTTT
.	TRBV7-3	.	14	TRBJ2-5	CASSSHGTGETQYF	TGTGCCAGCAGCTCTCATGGGACGGGGGAGACCCAGTACTTC
many	TRBV5-1	TRBD1	15	TRBJ2-7	CASSLEGTGFGEQYF	TGCGCCAGCAGCTTGGAGGGGACAGGGTTCGGCGAGCAGTACTTC
.	TRBV6-1	.	16	TRBJ1-2	CASSEALVTVVFGYTF	TGTGCCAGCAGTGAAGCGCTCGTTACAGTTGTCTTTGGCTACACCTTC
once	TRBV5-4	.	15	TRBJ2-7	CASSLGQGRDYEQYF	TGTGCCAGCAGCTTGGGACAAGGAAGAGACTACGAGCAGTACTTC
.	TRBV7-3	.	17	TRBJ2-1	CASSLNLGGGEGDEQFF	TGTGCCAGCAGCTTAAACTTGGGTGGGGGCGAAGGGGATGAGCAGTTCTTC
many	TRBV19	TRBD1	16	TRBJ2-2	CASSPSGQGVAGELFF	TGTGCCAGTAGTCCCTCGGGACAGGGTGTCGCCGGGGAGCTGTTTTTT
few	TRBV5-1	.	15	TRBJ1-1	CASSSGVRGDTEAFF	TGCGCCAGCAGCTCGGGGGTCAGGGGCGACACTGAAGCTTTCTTT
.	TRBV29-1	.	11	TRBJ1-2	CSGLEGNGYTF	TGCAGCGGCTTAGAAGGAAATGGCTACACCTTC
few	TRBV3-1	.	14	TRBJ2-5	CASSPPGRWETQYF	TGTGCCAGCAGCCCCCCGGGCCGGTGGGAGACCCAGTACTTC
many	TRBV14	.	19	TRBJ2-3	CASSQYSGPVLTSTDTQYF	TGTGCCAGCAGCCAATATAGCGGACCAGTGCTTACTAGCACAGATACGCAGTATTTT
.	TRBV19	.	14	TRBJ1-6	CASRTRTDNSPLHF	TGTGCCAGTAGAACCCGGACCGACAATTCACCCCTCCACTTT
.	TRBV6-2/TRBV6-3	.	15	TRBJ2-3	CASSRPSGGTDTQYF	TGTGCCAGCAGTCGACCCTCAGGGGGCACAGATACGCAGTATTTT
.	TRBV2	TRBD1	14	TRBJ1-5	CASSDGTGGQPQHF	TGTGCCAGCAGTGATGGGACAGGGGGTCAGCCCCAGCATTTT
.	TRBV19	TRBD2	14	TRBJ2-7	CASSPSGSIGEQYF	TGTGCCAGTAGTCCTAGCGGGAGCATCGGCGAGCAGTACTTC
.	TRBV23-1	TRBD2	14	TRBJ2-1	CASSGGDLLNEQFF	TGCGCCAGCAGCGGGGGGGATTTACTCAATGAGCAGTTCTTC
.	TRBV19	.	12	TRBJ2-1	CASSNSNNEQFF	TGTGCCAGTAGTAACTCCAACAATGAGCAGTTCTTC
many	TRBV11-2	.	13	TRBJ1-1	CASSFRMNTEAFF	TGTGCCAGCAGCTTTCGCATGAACACTGAAGCTTTCTTT
few	TRBV19	.	16	TRBJ1-5	CASSPWGQGRNQPQHF	TGTGCCAGTAGCCCCTGGGGGCAGGGCAGGAATCAGCCCCAGCATTTT
.	TRBV11-3	.	14	TRBJ2-2	CASSPVAMGGELFF	TGTGCCAGCAGCCCCGTGGCGATGGGCGGGGAGCTGTTTTTT
.	TRBV6-6	.	16	TRBJ2-3	CASSYGGGRDTDTQYF	TGTGCCAGCAGTTATGGAGGGGGGAGAGACACAGATACGCAGTATTTT
.	TRBV4-3	TRBD1	15	TRBJ2-1	CASSQAGQGRNEQFF	TGCGCCAGCAGCCAAGCGGGACAGGGCAGGAATGAGCAGTTCTTC
.	TRBV19	.	13	TRBJ1-1	CASSDRGNTEAFF	TGTGCCAGTAGTGACCGGGGGAACACTGAAGCTTTCTTT
few	TRBV7-9	.	11	TRBJ1-1	CASSRPTEAFF	TGTGCCAGCAGCCGGCCTACTGAAGCTTTCTTT
many	TRBV7-8	TRBD1	16	TRBJ2-7	CASSYSSGTGSYEQYF	TGTGCCAGCAGCTATTCCTCCGGGACAGGTTCCTACGAGCAGTACTTC
many	TRBV30	.	16	TRBJ2-2	CAWSPPDRMNTGELFF	TGTGCCTGGAGTCCACCGGATAGGATGAACACCGGGGAGCTGTTTTTT
.	TRBV12-5	TRBD1	15	TRBJ1-1	CASGSPTGDRTEAFF	TGTGCTAGTGGTTCCCCAACAGGGGATAGAACTGAAGCTTTCTTT
.	TRBV5-1	.	13	TRBJ2-7	CASSLEDNYEQYF	TGCGCCAGCAGCTTGGAGGATAACTACGAGCAGTACTTC
.	TRBV7-9	.	13	TRBJ2-7	CASSAGASYEQYF	TGTGCCAGCAGCGCGGGGGCCTCCTACGAGCAGTACTTC